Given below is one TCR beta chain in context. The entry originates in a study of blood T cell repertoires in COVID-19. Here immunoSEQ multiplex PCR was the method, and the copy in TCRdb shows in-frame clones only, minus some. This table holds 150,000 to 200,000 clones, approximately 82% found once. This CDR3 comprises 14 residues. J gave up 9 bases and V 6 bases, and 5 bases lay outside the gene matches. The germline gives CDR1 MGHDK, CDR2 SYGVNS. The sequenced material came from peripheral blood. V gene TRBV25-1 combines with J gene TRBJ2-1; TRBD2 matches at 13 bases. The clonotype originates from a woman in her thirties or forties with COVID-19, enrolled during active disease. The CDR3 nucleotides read TGTGCCAGCAGCGATCGACTAGCGGGGGGTGAGCAGTTCTTC. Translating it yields CASSDRLAGGEQFF.